The 11 T cell receptor beta chains reported below all come from one sample, sequenced in a study of cytomegalovirus exposure and HLA in healthy donors. PCR involved 60 Vbeta and 13 Jbeta primers. Using immunoSEQ multiplex PCR, the repertoire was profiled, and TCRdb retains in-frame clones only, with some absent. The sample holds 150,000 to 200,000 clones, around four fifths seen once. The sample taken for sequencing was PBMCs. The receptors shown here come from a man aged 40-49 years in good health and CMV-seropositive.

The chain couples TRBV4-3 to TRBJ2-3, with a tentative D call TRBD2 (6 bases). The V end lost 3 bases, the J end lost 12 bases, and 16 bases lay between the germline ends. CDR1 LGHNA and CDR2 YSLEER come from the germline V gene. CDR3 size: 13 residues. The CDR3 region is CASSQAGDSPQYF. The CDR3 DNA sequence: TGCGCCAGCAGCCAGGCCGGGGACTCCCCCCAGTATTTT.

The V call is TRBV5-1, the J call TRBJ2-1; D might be TRBD1 (6 bases). V lost 7 bases to trimming and J lost 2 bases, with 13 bases between them. Looked up from germline, CDR1 is SGHRS and CDR2 is YFSETQ. CDR3 length: 14 amino acids. CDR3 coding DNA: TGCGCCAGCTCGGGCCAGGGGCCCTACAATGAGCAGTTCTTC. It encodes CASSGQGPYNEQFF.

This chain connects TRBV29-1 to TRBJ1-1; no clear D. V was shortened by 5 bases and J by 4 bases, with 20 bases between the two germline ends. The germline V gene encodes CDR1 SQVTM and CDR2 ANQGSEA. The CDR3 length is 15 residues. CDR3: CSVTIMSSSGTEAFF. CDR3 nucleotide sequence: TGCAGCGTTACCATTATGAGTTCGTCAGGCACTGAAGCTTTCTTT.

This chain links TRBV27 with TRBJ2-7; unclear D gene. CDR1 is MNHEY, CDR2 SMNVEV, per germline (reference sequence). V lost 2 bases to trimming and J lost 5 bases, with 10 bases between them. The length of the CDR3 is 13 residues. Here the CDR3 reads CASSLGQVHEQYF. The CDR3 region has the DNA TGTGCCAGCAGTTTAGGGCAGGTCCACGAGCAGTACTTC.

The CDR3 region is CASSLGGLAGNYEQYF. In DNA, the CDR3 is TGTGCCAGCAGCTTGGGGGGACTAGCGGGTAACTACGAGCAGTACTTC. V usage is TRBV5-4 and J usage is TRBJ2-7, with 12 bases that match TRBD2. Germline CDR1 is SGHNT and CDR2 is YYREEE (reference sequence). The CDR3 sequence is 16 residues long. V shed 0 bases and J 3 bases; nucleotides not matched to a gene: 4.

The genes are TRBV6-4 and TRBJ2-5; 8 bases align to TRBD2. CDR3 length: 13 amino acids. Germline V lookup: CDR1 MRHNA, CDR2 SNTAGT. Trimming took 3 bases from V and 3 from J; bases not matched to a gene: 0. The CDR3 DNA reads TGTGCCAGCAGTGAGACTAGCGAAGAGACCCAGTACTTC. Its translation is CASSETSEETQYF.

The genes are TRBV2 and TRBJ1-6; possible D gene TRBD1, 5 bases. Germline CDR1 and CDR2: SNHLY and FYNNEI. The CDR3 covers 15 residues. Trimming pared 2 bases from V and 8 bases from J, leaving 13 bases between. This CDR3 reads CASSERAGSDSPLHF. CDR3 sequence (DNA): TGTGCCAGCAGTGAAAGGGCAGGGTCGGATTCACCCCTCCACTTT.

The V gene is TRBV11-2, the J gene TRBJ2-7; 10 positions match TRBD1. This CDR3 has 15 amino acids. J gave up 4 bases and V 2 bases, and 5 bases lay outside the gene matches. Germline V CDR1 and CDR2: SGHAT, FQNNGV. DNA of the CDR3: TGTGCCAGCAGCTTAACCGGGACAGGGGTGTACGAGCAGTACTTC. It translates to CASSLTGTGVYEQYF.

The chain couples TRBV5-4 to TRBJ2-7, with D possibly TRBD2 on 5 matching bases. The CDR3 has 13 amino acids. Germline-derived CDR1 and CDR2 are SGHNT and YYREEE (reference sequence). V lost 3 bases, J lost 3 bases, and 10 bases lay in between. CDR3 nucleotides: TGTGCCAGCAGCTCACCCGGGATCTACGAGCAGTACTTC. Translated: CASSSPGIYEQYF.

In this sample, this clone turned up a few times. The CDR3: CASSLRTGETQYF. CDR3 DNA: TGTGCCAGCAGCTTACGGACAGGAGAGACCCAGTACTTC. The chain links TRBV7-8 to TRBJ2-5; 7 bases are shared with TRBD1. The ends lost 2 bases at V and 4 bases at J; junction bases unmatched: 1. CDR1 SGHVS and CDR2 FQNEAQ come from the germline V gene. The CDR3 sequence is 13 residues long. The variable domain in full, completed from reference TRBV7-8 and TRBJ2-5, reads GAGVSQSPRYKVAKRGQDVALRCDPISGHVSLFWYQQALGQGPEFLTYFQNEAQLDKSGLPSDRFFAERPEGSVSTLKIQRTQQEDSAVYLCASSLRTGETQYFGPGTRLLVL.

Notes on this clone: A junction end diverges from the germline sequence, so it may reflect a read error. The gene calls are TRBV6-1 and TRBJ2-7, with D possibly being TRBD1 (6 bases). This CDR3 spans 15 amino acids. The germline CDR1 and CDR2 sequences are MNHNS and SASEGT. The CDR3, as DNA: TGTACCAGCAGTGAAGAGCTAGGGGGAAGGATCGAGCAGTACTTC. It is translated as CTSSEELGGRIEQYF.